This record concerns one T cell receptor beta chain sequence. The antigen it binds to is not known. Base quality data are lacking; no much larger clone is found one base away. The data are from a study of T cell responses to AZD1222 COVID-19 vaccine (dated by TCRdb to the early 2020s). Concerning the study at large: Because spike-specific TCR depth and breadth did not differ between the two schedules, AZD1222 recipients who got a second dose at roughly 4 weeks were pooled with those who got a second dose at roughly 12 weeks. Trial participants were enrolled into age subgroups of 18-55, 56-69 and 70-plus years, which contained about 160, 30 and 59 TCR-sequenced participants, respectively. TCR sequencing was performed for 233 trial participants, of whom about 210 were given two doses of AZD1222 and approximately 25 were given two doses of MenACWY control vaccine.

The CDR3 regions of human TCRbeta chains were analyzed by immunosequencing. The authors processed their data as follows. Repertoire TCRs were checked for matches against a reference library of SARS-CoV-2-specific TCRs that had been generated using the MIRA antigen-specificity platform. Breadth was defined as the fraction of unique TCRs that were SARS-CoV-2-associated, and depth was defined as the fraction of total T cells that were SARS-CoV-2-associated. Using the MIRA data, each spike-specific TCR was assigned both to the spike region to which the TCR was reactive and to a CD4 or CD8 class. Log10-transformed breadth and depth values were compared by one-way ANOVA with Sidak's multiple comparisons tests. As stored in TCRdb, this immuneACCESS dataset retains in-frame rearrangements with V and J assigned. A fraction of the clones does not appear; measured against another copy, unresolved V genes explain less than half of the discrepancy, and the remainder lacks a known reason. Clone size and the V and J calls come from that table; the DNA yielded D and trimming. The sample yields some 130,000 clones; about nine tenths were counted once. 6.9% of the sample rests with the top ten.

Read against the paper, the sample's time point label means: baseline before first vaccination. Vaccinee samples were obtained from the UK trials COV001 and COV002, which included a single-blind randomized controlled phase 2/3 trial of AZD1222 (ChAdOx1 nCoV-19) in healthy adults. Trial participant PBMC samples were collected at day 0 and day 28 after the second dose for TCRbeta chain sequencing. What the study reported, not specific to this receptor: The 56-69-year group was small, and its depth increase did not reach significance, likely because of low power. Because no day 14 peak-response samples were available, the repertoires could be characterized only after the peak T cell response. Participants were mostly white British and included more females than males, and it was suggested by the authors that clonal diversity may have been underestimated. The whole spike protein was spanned by vaccine-associated CD4 TCRs, and dominant responses were seen in regions 160-218 and 743-854. Only six AZD1222 recipients were SARS-CoV-2 seropositive at baseline, limiting conclusions about previously exposed vaccinees. After two AZD1222 doses, spike-specific TCR breadth and depth were significantly higher than at day 0 and than in MenACWY recipients. Nearly half of unique spike-specific TCRs reportedly recognized epitopes outside regions mutated in the B.1.351 and B.1.1.7 variants.

Inclusive of the bounding cysteine and phenylalanine, the CDR3 is 16 residues long. CDR3 DNA is the only sequence kept; it has 48 bases, read in frame from the first base. V trim: 5 bases; J trim: 2 bases; unmatched bases: 9. The germline V gene specifies SGHTA as CDR1 and FQGNSA as CDR2. This TCR was sampled from an adult in good health. Source: peripheral blood, taken on day 0 of AZD1222 vaccination. The rearrangement joined TRBV7-2 to TRBJ1-3; 7 middle bases align to TRBD1. This receptor carries the CDR3 CASSPLQGSPGNTIYF. The nucleotide sequence reads as follows: TGTGCCAGCAGCCCGCTACAGGGGAGCCCTGGAAACACCATATATTTT.